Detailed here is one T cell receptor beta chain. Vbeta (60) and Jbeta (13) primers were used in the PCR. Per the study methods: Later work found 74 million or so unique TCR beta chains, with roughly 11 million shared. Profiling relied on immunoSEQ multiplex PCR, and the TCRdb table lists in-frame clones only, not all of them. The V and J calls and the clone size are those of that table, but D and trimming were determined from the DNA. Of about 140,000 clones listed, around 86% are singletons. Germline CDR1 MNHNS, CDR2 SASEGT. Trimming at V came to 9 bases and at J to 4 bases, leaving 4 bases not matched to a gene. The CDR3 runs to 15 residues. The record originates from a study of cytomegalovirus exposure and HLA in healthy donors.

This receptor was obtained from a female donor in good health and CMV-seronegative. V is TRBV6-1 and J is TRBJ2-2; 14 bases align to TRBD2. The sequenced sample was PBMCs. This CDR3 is CASRLAGGVTGELFF. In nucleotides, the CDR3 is TGTGCCAGTAGACTAGCGGGAGGGGTCACCGGGGAGCTGTTTTTT.